The 17 T cell receptor beta chains reported below all come from one sample, sequenced in a study of beta chain features in type 1 diabetes. The authors reverse transcribed all of the isolated RNA, so sequencing captured expressed TCRB transcripts. Repertoires were generated with immunoSEQ multiplex PCR, while TCRdb's copy carries only in-frame clones and drops some. The profile covers 360,000 or so clones, with around 20% appearing a single time and approximately 0.041% taken by the ten largest. The sequenced sample consisted of naive CD4+ T cells from blood. Source of these receptors: a woman aged 18 to 35 in good health.

The chain joins TRBV5-1 to TRBJ2-2; 7 nucleotides match TRBD2. V lost 3 bases to trimming and J lost 0 bases; unmatched junction nucleotides: 2. The CDR3 runs 15 residues. Germline CDR1 is SGHRS and CDR2 is YFSETQ. CDR3 DNA: TGCGCCAGCAGCTCCGGGGGGACGAACACCGGGGAGCTGTTTTTT. Translating gives CASSSGGTNTGELFF. The whole variable domain, filled in from reference TRBV5-1 and TRBJ2-2, reads KAGVTQTPRYLIKTRGQQVTLSCSPISGHRSVSWYQQTPGQGLQFLFEYFSETQRNKGNFPGRFSGRQFSNSRSEMNVSTLELGDSALYLCASSSGGTNTGELFFGEGSRLTVL.

This clone was detected only a few times. The gene calls are TRBV30 and TRBJ1-1, with D possibly TRBD1 on 5 matching bases. Germline V CDR1 and CDR2: GTSNPN, SVGIG (reference sequence). The CDR3 has 13 residues. Trimming left V 0 bases short and J 6 bases short, with 11 bases between. CDR3 coding DNA: TGTGCCTGGAGTGTAAAGGGGCAGCCTGAAGCTTTCTTT. Translated, it gives CAWSVKGQPEAFF. Looking up the rest from reference TRBV30 and TRBJ1-1 gives the full variable domain: SQTIHQWPATLVQPVGSPLSLECTVEGTSNPNLYWYRQAAGRGLQLLFYSVGIGQISSEVPQNLSASRPQDRQFILSSKKLLLSDSGFYLCAWSVKGQPEAFFGQGTRLTVV.

The V call is TRBV19, the J call TRBJ2-7, with 10 bases aligning to TRBD1. Germline CDR1 and CDR2: LNHDA and SQIVND (reference sequence). Trimming at V came to 10 bases and at J to 6 bases, leaving 12 bases not matched to a gene. The CDR3 extends over 14 amino acids. The CDR3 reads CATHSGQGTGEQYF. The CDR3 region has the DNA TGTGCCACTCATTCGGGACAGGGGACCGGCGAGCAGTACTTC.

This clone occurred a few times. The chain joins TRBV19 to TRBJ2-7; TRBD1 matches at 8 bases. Per germline, CDR1 LNHDA and CDR2 SQIVND (reference sequence). V was pared by 11 bases and J by 4 bases, with 7 bases of the junction left unmatched. This CDR3 comprises 12 residues. Written as DNA, the CDR3 is TGTGCCGGGCAGGGGGCTGAATACGAGCAGTACTTC. It is translated as CAGQGAEYEQYF.

This clone was found a few times. V usage is TRBV4-1 and J usage is TRBJ2-5; the D is unclear. The CDR3 extends over 14 amino acids. Germline V CDR1 and CDR2: MGHRA, YSYEKL. Trimming took off 1 base at V and 1 base at J, with 7 bases between the two ends. This CDR3 is CASSQVAVQETQYF. The CDR3 DNA is TGCGCCAGCAGCCAAGTCGCAGTCCAAGAGACCCAGTACTTC.

Only a few counts were recorded for this clone. The genes are TRBV30 and TRBJ2-2; no clear D. This CDR3 comprises 14 residues. Germline-derived CDR1 and CDR2 are GTSNPN and SVGIG (reference sequence). Deletions cut 0 bases from V and 1 base from J, with 6 bases between. CDR3 sequence reads: CAWSVRVNTGELFF. The CDR3 nucleotides read TGTGCCTGGAGTGTACGAGTGAACACCGGGGAGCTGTTTTTT.

V and J are TRBV2 and TRBJ2-3; D unresolved. CDR3 length: 12 residues. Trimming left V 5 bases short and J 6 bases short, with 9 bases between. The germline CDR1 and CDR2 sequences are SNHLY and FYNNEI. This CDR3 reads CASSPRVDTQYF. The CDR3 DNA reads as TGTGCCAGCAGTCCCCGGGTGGATACGCAGTATTTT.

This clone has only a few counts. The rearrangement joins TRBV23-1 to TRBJ2-5; D ambiguous. TRBV23-1 is sorted into the ORF group, with uncertain function. This CDR3 has 14 residues. V lost 4 bases and J lost 5, with 14 bases in between. DNA of the CDR3: TGCGCCAGCAGTCGATGGGCCGGCCCGGAGACCCAGTACTTC. The encoded protein is CASSRWAGPETQYF.

The chain recombines TRBV30 with TRBJ2-2; 9 nucleotides match TRBD1. The CDR3 spans 15 residues. Germline CDR1 GTSNPN, CDR2 SVGIG (reference sequence). V trimming: 3 bases; J trimming: 5 bases; junction bases outside the gene matches: 7. CDR3 nucleotides: TGTGCCTGGAGCGGGACAGGGTGGCGGACCGGGGAGCTGTTTTTT. This encodes CAWSGTGWRTGELFF.

The rearrangement joins TRBV11-2 to TRBJ2-7; TRBD1 is a possible D gene (6 bases). This CDR3 is built from 16 residues. Germline assignment: CDR1 SGHAT and CDR2 FQNNGV. Trimming shortened V by 7 bases and J by 3 bases, and 22 bases separated the two germline ends. The CDR3 here is CASTQGPFASLYEQYF. CDR3 DNA: TGTGCCAGCACCCAGGGGCCTTTTGCATCTCTCTACGAGCAGTACTTC.

Written as DNA, the CDR3 is TGTGCCGCCGGCCCCGGACAGGGGATGGAGACCCAGTACTTC. Protein sequence: CAAGPGQGMETQYF. This chain joins TRBV7-2 and TRBJ2-5; TRBD1 agrees at 9 bases. V trimming: 11 bases; J trimming: 5 bases; junction bases outside the gene matches: 12. Germline V gene data show CDR1 as SGHTA and CDR2 as FQGNSA. The CDR3 loop spans 14 amino acids.

V and J are TRBV30 and TRBJ1-2, with 8 bases lining up with TRBD1. Germline assignment: CDR1 GTSNPN and CDR2 SVGIG (reference sequence). Germline trimming cut 0 bases from V and 6 bases from J; bases unmatched to any gene: 3. This CDR3 is built from 13 residues. The CDR3 loop reads CAWSVSGGDGYTF. DNA of the CDR3: TGTGCCTGGAGTGTCTCAGGGGGCGATGGCTACACCTTC.

The V and J genes are TRBV21-1 and TRBJ2-3; the table's D call of TRBD2 was not tested on the DNA. TRBV21-1 is labeled a pseudogene. CDR3 length equals 19 residues. CDR3 nucleotide sequence: TGTGCCAGCAGCGGGACTAGCGGTAGAGAGGAGAAAGGCACAGATACGCAGTATTTT. Translated, it gives CASSGTSGREEKGTDTQYF.

A few counts support this clone. This sample also contains other DNA sequences that code for the same CDR3. The genes are TRBV15 and TRBJ2-5; D unresolved. Trimming left V 1 base short and J 5 bases short, with 5 bases between. Germline V CDR1 and CDR2: LNHNV, YYDKDF (reference sequence). This CDR3 has 12 amino acids. The chain's CDR3 is CATSRARETQYF. CDR3 DNA: TGTGCCACCAGCAGAGCTAGGGAGACCCAGTACTTC.

As regards this clone: The same CDR3 is also encoded by other DNA sequences in this sample. The V call is TRBV18, the J call TRBJ1-2; TRBD1 might be the D (5 bases). This CDR3 comprises 14 residues. Germline loops: CDR1 KGHSH, CDR2 LQKENI. Between the trimmed V and J ends, which lost 2 bases and 4 bases, there was a span of 11 bases. CDR3 region: CASSPSGQGYGYTF. CDR3 in DNA: TGTGCCAGCTCACCATCAGGGCAGGGCTATGGCTACACCTTC.

In this sample, this clone turned up a few times. The chain carries TRBV11-2 and TRBJ2-7; 9 positions agree with TRBD1. The V segment lost 5 bases and the J segment 0 bases; nucleotides outside the gene matches: 2. This CDR3 is built from 14 residues. Per the germline V gene, CDR1 is SGHAT and CDR2 is FQNNGV. CDR3 bases: TGTGCCAGCAGCCAGGACAGGGGCTCCTACGAGCAGTACTTC. It codes for CASSQDRGSYEQYF.

This rearrangement joins TRBV29-1 to TRBJ2-7; 10 bases agree with TRBD2. This CDR3 has 17 residues. Germline V gene lookup returns CDR1 SQVTM and CDR2 ANQGSEA. Trimming removed 6 bases from V and 6 bases from J; junction bases left unmatched: 20. CDR3 in amino acids: CSVAKLSASGGGSEQYF. The CDR3 bases are TGCAGCGTGGCAAAATTATCCGCTAGCGGGGGCGGAAGCGAGCAGTACTTC.